These 14 T cell receptor beta chains share one sample of origin, sequenced in a study of T cell responses to AZD1222 COVID-19 vaccine. Sequencing was performed with immunoSEQ multiplex PCR; in TCRdb, only in-frame clones are kept and a portion is missing. The sample includes under 150,000 clones, 70% to 90% of them seen just once. Source: peripheral blood, taken on day 0 of AZD1222 vaccination. The origin of the receptors is an adult in good health.

V and J are TRBV6-6 and TRBJ2-1, with 11 bases aligning to TRBD2. The CDR3 has 15 amino acids. V dropped 5 bases and J dropped 4; count of bases not matched to a gene: 4. The germline V gene has CDR1 MNHNY and CDR2 SVGAGI (reference sequence). CDR3 DNA sequence: TGTGCCAGCAGTGGAGGGACTAGCGGATACAATGAGCAGTTCTTC. It yields the protein CASSGGTSGYNEQFF.

The V call is TRBV6-5, the J call TRBJ2-1; 7 nucleotides agree with TRBD1. The CDR3 runs 14 residues. The trim removed 6 bases at V and 5 bases at J, leaving 7 bases unmatched. Germline V gives CDR1 MNHEY, CDR2 SVGAGI. CDR3 sequence reads: CASRQQGNHNEQFF. The CDR3 nucleotides are TGTGCCAGCAGACAACAGGGGAACCACAATGAGCAGTTCTTC.

The rearrangement uses TRBV28 and TRBJ1-2; 10 nucleotides align to TRBD1. The V and J ends lost 6 bases and 8 bases, in that order; junction bases with no gene match: 9. The germline gives CDR1 MDHEN, CDR2 SYDVKM. This CDR3 has 14 amino acids. CDR3 residues: CASSPGTGAGGYTF. The CDR3, as DNA: TGTGCCAGCAGCCCTGGGACAGGGGCAGGGGGCTACACCTTC.

The gene calls are TRBV9 and TRBJ2-3; a weak D match, TRBD2 (5 bases). V was cut by 1 base and J by 7 bases, with 16 bases left in between. Germline V gene sequence: CDR1 SGDLS, CDR2 YYNGEE. CDR3 length: 15 amino acids. The CDR3 spells CASSVWGSVGNTQYF. The CDR3 DNA follows: TGTGCCAGCAGCGTATGGGGTAGCGTAGGAAATACGCAGTATTTT. Together with reference TRBV9 and TRBJ2-3, the CDR3 gives the full variable domain: DSGVTQTPKHLITATGQRVTLRCSPRSGDLSVYWYQQSLDQGLQFLIQYYNGEERAKGNILERFSAQQFPDLHSELNLSSLELGDSALYFCASSVWGSVGNTQYFGPGTRLTVL.

V usage is TRBV6-1 and J usage is TRBJ1-5; tentative D call: TRBD1 (5 bases). Trimming shortened V by 3 bases and J by 2 bases, and 11 bases separated the two germline ends. This CDR3 is built from 15 residues. CDR1 is MNHNS, CDR2 SASEGT, per germline. CDR3 loop: CASSDRVRGNQPQHF. The CDR3 DNA reads as TGTGCCAGCAGTGACAGGGTGAGGGGCAATCAGCCCCAGCATTTT.

This clone appeared once. The chain has TRBV19 and TRBJ2-2; either TRBD1 or TRBD2 may supply D (5 bases each). The ends were cut back, 5 bases at V and 2 bases at J, with 12 bases in the middle. This CDR3 has 15 residues. The germline V gene has CDR1 LNHDA and CDR2 SQIVND (reference sequence). The CDR3 region is CASSGPGRNTGELFF. CDR3 nucleotide sequence: TGTGCCAGTAGTGGTCCAGGGAGAAACACCGGGGAGCTGTTTTTT.

This chain connects TRBV7-9 to TRBJ1-2; possible D gene TRBD1, 5 bases. CDR3 size: 18 residues. Trimming stripped 6 bases from V and 2 bases from J, with 25 bases between. Germline CDR1 reads SEHNR; CDR2 reads FQNEAQ (reference sequence). The CDR3 spells CASSPGNIGALSNYGYTF. The CDR3 DNA reads TGTGCCAGCAGTCCCGGGAACATAGGGGCATTGTCCAACTATGGCTACACCTTC.

V is TRBV4-3 and J is TRBJ2-1; D call uncertain. The CDR3 loop spans 16 amino acids. Between the trimmed V and J ends, which lost 0 bases and 2 bases, there was a span of 11 bases. The germline V gene has CDR1 LGHNA and CDR2 YSLEER. CDR3 in DNA: TGCGCCAGCAGCCAAGATCACTTAAAAACCTACAATGAGCAGTTCTTC. This sequence encodes CASSQDHLKTYNEQFF.

The V and J genes are TRBV6-5 and TRBJ1-2; D not resolved. Trimming stripped 2 bases from V and 4 bases from J, with 5 bases between. The CDR3 is 12 amino acids. The germline CDR1 and CDR2 sequences are MNHEY and SVGAGI. The CDR3 sequence is CASSYGPYGYTF. CDR3 in DNA: TGTGCCAGCAGTTACGGCCCCTATGGCTACACCTTC.

The chain is built from TRBV19 and TRBJ1-4, with D hard to call. V lost 8 bases, J lost 4 bases, and 11 bases lay in between. The CDR3 covers 13 residues. Germline lookup yields CDR1 LNHDA and CDR2 SQIVND (reference sequence). The DNA of the CDR3 is TGTGCCAGTTCCCAGAAAAGTAATGAAAAACTGTTTTTT. As protein: CASSQKSNEKLFF.

This rearrangement joins TRBV19 to TRBJ2-1, with TRBD2 matching 12 bases. Germline CDR1 is LNHDA and CDR2 is SQIVND (reference sequence). This CDR3 contains 19 residues. V gave up 5 bases and J gave up 3 bases; unmatched junction bases: 14. The CDR3 here is CASSAGTSGPRLLYNEQFF. The CDR3 nucleotides read TGTGCCAGTAGTGCAGGGACTAGCGGGCCACGTTTGCTCTACAATGAGCAGTTCTTC.

The gene calls are TRBV7-6 and TRBJ1-6; TRBD1 matches at 11 bases. CDR1 and CDR2 (germline): SGHVS, FNYEAQ. This CDR3 spans 19 amino acids. After removal of 5 bases from V and 1 base from J, the junction contained 10 bases not matched to a gene. CDR3 sequence (DNA): TGTGCCAGCAGCAAAGGGGACAGGGGGATTGAGTCCTATAATTCACCCCTCCACTTT. It codes for CASSKGDRGIESYNSPLHF. The entire variable domain, with the rest obtained from reference TRBV7-6 and TRBJ1-6, is as follows: GAGVSQSPRYKVTKRGQDVALRCDPISGHVSLYWYRQALGQGPEFLTYFNYEAQQDKSGLPNDRFSAERPEGSISTLTIQRTEQRDSAMYRCASSKGDRGIESYNSPLHFGNGTRLTVT.

The V call is TRBV29-1, the J call TRBJ1-4; D not resolved. Trimming cost V 7 bases and J 8 bases, with 8 bases left between them. CDR1 SQVTM and CDR2 ANQGSEA come from the germline V gene. This CDR3 region has 10 residues. CDR3 DNA sequence: TGCAGCGCTGAGGAGGAAAAACTGTTTTTT. Translated, it gives CSAEEEKLFF.

The CDR3 DNA reads TGTGCCACCAGTGACCCGGACAGGGGATACACCGGGGAGCTGTTTTTT. This translates into CATSDPDRGYTGELFF. V and J are TRBV24-1 and TRBJ2-2; 9 bases are shared with TRBD1. This CDR3 spans 16 amino acids. CDR1 and CDR2 from the germline V gene are KGHDR and SFDVKD. Losses at the gene ends were 4 bases for V and 3 bases for J; bases not matched to a gene: 5.